This T cell receptor beta chain was obtained from a study of blood T cell repertoires in COVID-19. About the study: COVID-19 samples, acute and convalescent, were from the United States, Italy and Spain. T cells, B-cell-depleted T cells, or PBMCs provided the cDNA or gDNA that served as material.

CDR1 is SGHRS and CDR2 is YFSETQ in the germline V gene. V gave up 0 bases and J gave up 2 bases; unmatched junction bases: 3. The CDR3 runs to 16 residues. In the original analysis: How many nucleated cells were present was estimated from reference gene primer amplification. The repertoire was sequenced with immunoSEQ multiplex PCR; TCRdb's copy has only in-frame clones and lacks some. For V, J and clone size, that table is used; D and trimming come from the DNA. The table records about 210,000 clones, about 88% of them present only once. This chain joins TRBV5-1 and TRBJ2-5; the match to TRBD2 covers 11 bases. The receptor was isolated from an elderly woman with acute or convalescent COVID-19. The sample was peripheral blood. The chain's CDR3 is CASSLGLAGLQETQYF. The CDR3 bases are TGCGCCAGCAGCTTGGGACTAGCGGGGTTACAAGAGACCCAGTACTTC.